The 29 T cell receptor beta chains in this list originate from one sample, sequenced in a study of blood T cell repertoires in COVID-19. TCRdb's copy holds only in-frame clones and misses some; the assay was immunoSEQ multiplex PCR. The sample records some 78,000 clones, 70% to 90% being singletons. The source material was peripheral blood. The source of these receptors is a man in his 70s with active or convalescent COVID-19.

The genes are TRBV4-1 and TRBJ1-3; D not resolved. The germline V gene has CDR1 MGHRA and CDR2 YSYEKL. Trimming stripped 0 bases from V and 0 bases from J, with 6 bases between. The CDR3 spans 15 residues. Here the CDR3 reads CASSQDLNSGNTIYF. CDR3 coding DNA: TGCGCCAGCAGCCAAGACTTAAACTCTGGAAACACCATATATTTT.

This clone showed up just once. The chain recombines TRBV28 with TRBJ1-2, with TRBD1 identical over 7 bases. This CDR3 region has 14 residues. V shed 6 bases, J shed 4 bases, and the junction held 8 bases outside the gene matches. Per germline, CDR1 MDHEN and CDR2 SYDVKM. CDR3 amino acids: CASSPGDSSYGYTF. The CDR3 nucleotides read TGTGCCAGCAGCCCGGGGGACAGTTCCTATGGCTACACCTTC.

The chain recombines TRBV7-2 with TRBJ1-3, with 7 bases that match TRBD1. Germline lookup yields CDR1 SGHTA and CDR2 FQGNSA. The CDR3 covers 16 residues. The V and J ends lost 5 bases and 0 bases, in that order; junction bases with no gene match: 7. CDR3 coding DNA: TGTGCCAGCAGCGAGGGACAGCGGCTCTCTGGAAACACCATATATTTT. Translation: CASSEGQRLSGNTIYF.

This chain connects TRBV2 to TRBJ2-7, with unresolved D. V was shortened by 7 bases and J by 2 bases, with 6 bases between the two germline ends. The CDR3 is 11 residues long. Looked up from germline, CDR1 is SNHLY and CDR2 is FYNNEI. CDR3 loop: CASTQAYEQYF. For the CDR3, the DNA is TGTGCCAGCACCCAGGCCTACGAGCAGTACTTC.

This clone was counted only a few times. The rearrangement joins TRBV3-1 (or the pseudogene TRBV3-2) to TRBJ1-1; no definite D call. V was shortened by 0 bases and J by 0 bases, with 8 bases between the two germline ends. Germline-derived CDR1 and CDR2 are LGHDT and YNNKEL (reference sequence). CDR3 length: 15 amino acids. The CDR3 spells CASSQDRLMNTEAFF. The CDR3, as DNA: TGTGCCAGCAGCCAAGACCGACTAATGAACACTGAAGCTTTCTTT.

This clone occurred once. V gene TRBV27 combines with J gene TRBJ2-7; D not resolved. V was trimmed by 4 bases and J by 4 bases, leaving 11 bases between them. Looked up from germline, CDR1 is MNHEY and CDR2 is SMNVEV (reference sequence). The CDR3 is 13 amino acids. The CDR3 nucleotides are TGTGCCAGCAGTTCCTCCCCGGGTTACGAGCAGTACTTC. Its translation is CASSSSPGYEQYF.

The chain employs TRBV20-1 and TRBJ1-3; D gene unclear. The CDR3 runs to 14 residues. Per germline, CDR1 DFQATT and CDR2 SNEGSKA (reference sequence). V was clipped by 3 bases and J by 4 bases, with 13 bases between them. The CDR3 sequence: CSASPSGLGNTIYF. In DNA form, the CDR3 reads TGCAGTGCTAGTCCCTCGGGATTAGGAAACACCATATATTTT.

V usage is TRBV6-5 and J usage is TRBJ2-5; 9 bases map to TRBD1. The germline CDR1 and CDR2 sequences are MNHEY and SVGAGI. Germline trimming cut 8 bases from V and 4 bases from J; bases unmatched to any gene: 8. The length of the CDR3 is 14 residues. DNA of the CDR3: TGTGCCAGCTCGCGAGGACAGGGGTTAGAGACCCAGTACTTC. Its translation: CASSRGQGLETQYF.

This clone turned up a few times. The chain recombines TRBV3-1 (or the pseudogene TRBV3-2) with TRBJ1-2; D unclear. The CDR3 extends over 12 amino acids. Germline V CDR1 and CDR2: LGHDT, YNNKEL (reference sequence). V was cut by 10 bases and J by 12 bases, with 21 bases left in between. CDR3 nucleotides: TGTGCCACCCTTAGTTCGACGGGTAACCACACCTTC. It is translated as CATLSSTGNHTF.

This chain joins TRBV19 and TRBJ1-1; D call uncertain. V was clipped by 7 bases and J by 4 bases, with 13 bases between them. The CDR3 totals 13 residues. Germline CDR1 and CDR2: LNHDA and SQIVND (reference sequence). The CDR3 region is CASTKRGITEAFF. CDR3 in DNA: TGTGCCAGTACCAAACGGGGAATCACTGAAGCTTTCTTT.

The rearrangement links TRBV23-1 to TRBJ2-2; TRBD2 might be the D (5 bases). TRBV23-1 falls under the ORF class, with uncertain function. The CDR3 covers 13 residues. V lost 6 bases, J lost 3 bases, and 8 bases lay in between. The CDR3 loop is CASRYGDTGELFF. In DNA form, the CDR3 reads TGCGCCAGCAGGTACGGGGACACCGGGGAGCTGTTTTTT.

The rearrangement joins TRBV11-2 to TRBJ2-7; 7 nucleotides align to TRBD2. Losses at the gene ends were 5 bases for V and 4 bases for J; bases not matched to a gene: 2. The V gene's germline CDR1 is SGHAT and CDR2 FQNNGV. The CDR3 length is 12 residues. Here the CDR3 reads CASSGGGYEQYF. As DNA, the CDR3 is TGTGCCAGCAGCGGGGGGGGATACGAGCAGTACTTC. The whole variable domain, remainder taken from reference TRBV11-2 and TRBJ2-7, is EAGVAQSPRYKIIEKRQSVAFWCNPISGHATLYWYQQILGQGPKLLIQFQNNGVVDDSQLPKDRFSAERLKGVDSTLKIQPAKLEDSAVYLCASSGGGYEQYFGPGTRLTVT.

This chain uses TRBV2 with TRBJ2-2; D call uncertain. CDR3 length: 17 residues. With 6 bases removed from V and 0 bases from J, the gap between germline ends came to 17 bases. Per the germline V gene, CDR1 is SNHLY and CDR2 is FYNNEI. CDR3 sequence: CASSAIEQLTNTGELFF. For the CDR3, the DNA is TGTGCCAGCAGCGCTATAGAACAGCTTACGAACACCGGGGAGCTGTTTTTT.

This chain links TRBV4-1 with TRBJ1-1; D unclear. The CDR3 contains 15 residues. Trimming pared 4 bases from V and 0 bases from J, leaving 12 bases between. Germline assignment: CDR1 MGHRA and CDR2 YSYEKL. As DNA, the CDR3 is TGCGCCAGCAGCCCCTTCCGCGGCATGAACACTGAAGCTTTCTTT. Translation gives CASSPFRGMNTEAFF.

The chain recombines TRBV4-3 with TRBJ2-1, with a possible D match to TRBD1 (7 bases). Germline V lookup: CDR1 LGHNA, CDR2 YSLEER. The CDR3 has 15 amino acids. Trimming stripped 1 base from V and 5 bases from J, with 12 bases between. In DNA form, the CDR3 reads TGCGCCAGCAGCCAAGTTGCCAGGGGGGACAATGAGCAGTTCTTC. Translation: CASSQVARGDNEQFF.

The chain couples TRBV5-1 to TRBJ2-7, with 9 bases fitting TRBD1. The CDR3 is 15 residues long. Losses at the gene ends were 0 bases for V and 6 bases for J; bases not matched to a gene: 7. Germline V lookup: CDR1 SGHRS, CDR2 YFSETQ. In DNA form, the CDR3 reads TGCGCCAGCAGCTTGGCGGGACAGGGTCCGTCCGAGCAGTACTTC. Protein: CASSLAGQGPSEQYF.

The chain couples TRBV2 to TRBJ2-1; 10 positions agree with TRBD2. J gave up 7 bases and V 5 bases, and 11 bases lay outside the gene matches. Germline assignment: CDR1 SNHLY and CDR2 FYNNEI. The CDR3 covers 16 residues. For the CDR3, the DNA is TGTGCCAGCAGTATTGAGCGGGGGGGCCGTGGTAATGAGCAGTTCTTC. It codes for CASSIERGGRGNEQFF.

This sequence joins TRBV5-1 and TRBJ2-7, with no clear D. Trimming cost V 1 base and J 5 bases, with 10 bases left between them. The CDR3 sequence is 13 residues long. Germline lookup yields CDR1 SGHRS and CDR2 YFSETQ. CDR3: CASSLRHLDEQYF. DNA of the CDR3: TGCGCCAGCAGCTTGCGACACTTAGACGAGCAGTACTTC.

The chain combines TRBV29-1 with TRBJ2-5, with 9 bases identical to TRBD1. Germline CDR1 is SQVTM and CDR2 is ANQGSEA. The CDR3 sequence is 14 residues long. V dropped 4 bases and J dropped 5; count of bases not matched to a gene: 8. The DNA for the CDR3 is TGCAGCGTTGTACAGGGGGCATCTGGGGAGACCCAGTACTTC. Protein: CSVVQGASGETQYF.

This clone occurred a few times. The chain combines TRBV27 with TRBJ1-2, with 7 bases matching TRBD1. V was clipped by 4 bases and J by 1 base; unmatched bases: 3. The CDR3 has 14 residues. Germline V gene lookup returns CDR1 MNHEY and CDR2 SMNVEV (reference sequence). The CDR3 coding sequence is TGTGCCAGCAGTTGGGCAGGGGGTAACTATGGCTACACCTTC. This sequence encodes CASSWAGGNYGYTF.

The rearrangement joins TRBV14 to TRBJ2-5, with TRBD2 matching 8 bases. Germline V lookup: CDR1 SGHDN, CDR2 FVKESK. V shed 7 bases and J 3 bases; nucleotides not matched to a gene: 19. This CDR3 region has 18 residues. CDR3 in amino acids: CASTQTSVPPWGKETQYF. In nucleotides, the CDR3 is TGTGCCAGCACCCAGACTAGCGTTCCACCCTGGGGCAAAGAGACCCAGTACTTC.

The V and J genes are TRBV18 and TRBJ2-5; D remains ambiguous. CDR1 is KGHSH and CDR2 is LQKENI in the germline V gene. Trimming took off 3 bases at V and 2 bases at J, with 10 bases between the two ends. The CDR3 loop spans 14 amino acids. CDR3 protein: CASSPTSPQETQYF. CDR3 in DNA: TGTGCCAGCTCACCTACTTCCCCTCAAGAGACCCAGTACTTC.

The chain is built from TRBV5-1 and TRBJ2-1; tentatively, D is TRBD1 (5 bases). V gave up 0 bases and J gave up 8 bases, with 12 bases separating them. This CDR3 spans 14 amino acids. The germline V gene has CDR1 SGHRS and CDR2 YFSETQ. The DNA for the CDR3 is TGCGCCAGCAGCTTGGTTGGTCAGGGCTATGAGCAGTTCTTC. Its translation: CASSLVGQGYEQFF. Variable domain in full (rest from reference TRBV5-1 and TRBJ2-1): KAGVTQTPRYLIKTRGQQVTLSCSPISGHRSVSWYQQTPGQGLQFLFEYFSETQRNKGNFPGRFSGRQFSNSRSEMNVSTLELGDSALYLCASSLVGQGYEQFFGPGTRLTVL.

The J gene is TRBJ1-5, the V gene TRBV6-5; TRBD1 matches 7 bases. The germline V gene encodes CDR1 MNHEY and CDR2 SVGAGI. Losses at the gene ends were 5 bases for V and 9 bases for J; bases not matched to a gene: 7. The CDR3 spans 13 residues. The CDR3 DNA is TGTGCCAGCAGTAGGGACAGAGCCAGGCCCCAGCATTTT. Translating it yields CASSRDRARPQHF.

CDR3 sequence: CASSFGTGISDEQFF. The CDR3 bases are TGCGCCAGCAGCTTCGGGACAGGTATATCGGATGAGCAGTTCTTC. The V and J genes are TRBV5-1 and TRBJ2-1; the match to TRBD1 covers 8 bases. This CDR3 comprises 15 residues. J lost 8 bases, V lost 2 bases, and 9 bases had no gene match. Germline-derived CDR1 and CDR2 are SGHRS and YFSETQ.

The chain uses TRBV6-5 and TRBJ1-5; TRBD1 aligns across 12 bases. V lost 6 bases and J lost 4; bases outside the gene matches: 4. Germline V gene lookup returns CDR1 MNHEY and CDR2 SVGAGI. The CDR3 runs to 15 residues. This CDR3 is CASRGQGAGNQPQHF. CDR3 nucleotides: TGTGCCAGCAGGGGACAGGGGGCAGGAAATCAGCCCCAGCATTTT.

CDR3 loop: CASSESLAGASDTQYF. CDR3 in DNA: TGCGCCAGCAGTGAGTCGCTAGCGGGGGCGTCAGATACGCAGTATTTT. The chain couples TRBV10-1 to TRBJ2-3; TRBD2 agrees at 10 bases. Trimming took 0 bases from V and 4 from J; bases not matched to a gene: 4. Looked up from germline, CDR1 is WNHNN and CDR2 is SYGVQD (reference sequence). This CDR3 region has 16 residues.

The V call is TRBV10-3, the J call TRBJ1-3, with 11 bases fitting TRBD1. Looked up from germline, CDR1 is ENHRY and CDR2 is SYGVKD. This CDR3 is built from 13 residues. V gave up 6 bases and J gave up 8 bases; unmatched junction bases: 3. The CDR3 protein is CAIRWTGGYTIYF. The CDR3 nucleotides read TGTGCCATCAGGTGGACAGGGGGCTACACCATATATTTT.

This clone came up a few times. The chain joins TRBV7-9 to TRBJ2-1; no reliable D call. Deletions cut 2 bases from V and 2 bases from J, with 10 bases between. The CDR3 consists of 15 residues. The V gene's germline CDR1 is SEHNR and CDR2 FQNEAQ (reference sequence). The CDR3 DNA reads TGTGCCAGCAGCTTAATCCCTTCAGCCTACAATGAGCAGTTCTTC. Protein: CASSLIPSAYNEQFF.